These 10 T cell receptor beta chains share one sample of origin, sequenced in a study of blood T cells in healthy people across ages. For the second PCR, which ran for roughly 7 to 11 cycles, a sample-barcoded 5' primer and a J-beta primer mix were used. TCRdb recomputed calls from the 5' RACE reads with MiXCR, one row per CDR3 protein. Here the sample spans about 590,000 distinct CDR3 sequences, approximately 30% being singletons. Sequenced material: blood. The source is a woman older than 75 in good health.

This clonotype was recorded at least ten times. This chain connects TRBV12-3 or TRBV12-4 to TRBJ2-1; D assignment may be TRBD1 or TRBD2 (5 bases each). This CDR3 comprises 14 residues. V was pared by 3 bases and J by 10 bases, with 16 bases between. The CDR3 is CASSFGTHSREQFF. CDR3 nucleotides: TGTGCCAGCAGTTTTGGGACCCACTCCAGGGAGCAGTTCTTC.

The table lists this clonotype with many counts. This sequence joins TRBV7-9 and TRBJ1-4; D may be TRBD1 (5 bases). The V and J ends lost 5 bases and 8 bases respectively, with 15 bases between them. CDR1 is SEHNR, CDR2 FQNEAQ, per germline (reference sequence). The length of the CDR3 is 14 residues. As DNA, the CDR3 is TGTGCCAGCAGCCACCGGGACGAGAGGGAAAAACTGTTTTTT. Amino acid sequence: CASSHRDEREKLFF.

This clonotype was picked up a small number of times. A read error is possible here, since a much larger clone lies one base away. The rearrangement uses TRBV6-1 and TRBJ1-1, with D hard to call. Germline V CDR1 and CDR2: MNHNS, SASEGT. The CDR3 runs to 8 residues. The CDR3 loop reads CASNEAFF. CDR3 bases: TGTGCCAGCAATGAAGCTTTCTTT.

This clonotype has at least ten counts. This chain connects TRBV5-1 to TRBJ2-5; no reliable D call. The CDR3 covers 15 residues. The germline V gene encodes CDR1 SGHRS and CDR2 YFSETQ. V lost 4 bases and J 4 bases, leaving 17 bases between the germline ends. CDR3 region: CASSPVVAVGETQYF. The CDR3 region has the DNA TGCGCCAGCAGCCCCGTGGTAGCTGTAGGAGAGACCCAGTACTTC.

The rearrangement links TRBV12-3 or TRBV12-4 to TRBJ2-3, with TRBD2 matching 9 bases. Trimming took 6 bases from V and 6 from J; bases not matched to a gene: 4. The CDR3 totals 13 residues. The CDR3 protein is CASRRLAGDTQYF. The CDR3 DNA reads as TGTGCCAGCAGGCGGCTAGCGGGGGATACGCAGTATTTT.

The chain employs TRBV19 and TRBJ1-1; D gene ambiguous. Trimming stripped 7 bases from V and 0 bases from J, with 12 bases between. CDR3 length: 14 residues. The germline V gene encodes CDR1 LNHDA and CDR2 SQIVND (reference sequence). The CDR3 region has the DNA TGTGCCAGTAATATCGGGCGGCTGAACACTGAAGCTTTCTTT. Protein sequence: CASNIGRLNTEAFF.

This clonotype was recorded many times. The chain has TRBV5-1 and TRBJ2-1, with 11 bases fitting TRBD2. The CDR3 length is 16 residues. Germline V gene lookup returns CDR1 SGHRS and CDR2 YFSETQ. V was pared by 4 bases and J by 1 base, with 4 bases of the junction left unmatched. CDR3: CASSPRLAGSYNEQFF. The DNA for the CDR3 is TGCGCCAGCAGCCCGCGACTAGCGGGGTCCTACAATGAGCAGTTCTTC.

This clonotype was picked up a small number of times. The chain links TRBV15 to TRBJ2-2; no reliable D call. Germline V gives CDR1 LNHNV, CDR2 YYDKDF (reference sequence). This CDR3 spans 15 amino acids. Between the trimmed V and J ends, which lost 5 bases and 4 bases, there was a span of 14 bases. The CDR3 is CATSPRPMGTGELFF. For the CDR3, the DNA is TGTGCCACCAGCCCCCGCCCCATGGGCACCGGGGAGCTGTTTTTT.

This clonotype came up a few times. J is TRBJ2-7 and V is TRBV5-1; D may be TRBD1 (5 bases). The germline V gene has CDR1 SGHRS and CDR2 YFSETQ. The V end was cut by 3 bases, the J end by 7 bases, with 17 bases between. This CDR3 has 14 residues. CDR3 bases: TGCGCCAGCAGCTCAAGGACACCCGGCAATGAGCAGTACTTC. It is translated as CASSSRTPGNEQYF.

This clonotype was detected ten times or more. This chain joins TRBV6-1 and TRBJ1-2, with a tentative D call TRBD1 (5 bases). The CDR3 contains 13 residues. Trimming took 3 bases from V and 2 from J, leaving 7 bases between them. The germline V gene has CDR1 MNHNS and CDR2 SASEGT. The CDR3 nucleotides read TGTGCCAGCAGTGACAGACAGAACTATGGCTACACCTTC. This encodes CASSDRQNYGYTF.